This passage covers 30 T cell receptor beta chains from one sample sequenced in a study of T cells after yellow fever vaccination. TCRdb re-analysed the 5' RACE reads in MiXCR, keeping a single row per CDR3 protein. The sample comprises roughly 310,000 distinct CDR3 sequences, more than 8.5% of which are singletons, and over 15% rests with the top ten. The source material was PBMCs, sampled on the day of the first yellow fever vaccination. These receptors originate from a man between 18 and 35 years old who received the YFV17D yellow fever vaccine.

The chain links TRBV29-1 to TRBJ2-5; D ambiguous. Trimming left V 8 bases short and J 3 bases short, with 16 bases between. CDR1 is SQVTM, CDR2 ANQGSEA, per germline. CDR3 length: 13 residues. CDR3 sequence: CSPGPTAEETQYF. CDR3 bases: TGCAGCCCAGGACCGACCGCGGAAGAGACCCAGTACTTC.

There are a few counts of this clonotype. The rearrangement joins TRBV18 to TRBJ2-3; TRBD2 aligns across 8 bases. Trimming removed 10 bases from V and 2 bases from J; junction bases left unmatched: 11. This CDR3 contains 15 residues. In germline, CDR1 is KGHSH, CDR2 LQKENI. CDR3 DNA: TGTGCCACCGGAAGGCGGGGGGCTTACACAGATACGCAGTATTTT. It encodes CATGRRGAYTDTQYF.

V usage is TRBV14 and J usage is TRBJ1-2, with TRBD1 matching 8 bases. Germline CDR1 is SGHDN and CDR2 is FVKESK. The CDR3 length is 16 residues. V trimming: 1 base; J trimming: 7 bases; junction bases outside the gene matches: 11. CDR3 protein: CASSQVGDRGSRGYTF. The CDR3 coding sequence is TGTGCCAGCAGCCAAGTCGGAGACAGGGGAAGTCGTGGCTACACCTTC.

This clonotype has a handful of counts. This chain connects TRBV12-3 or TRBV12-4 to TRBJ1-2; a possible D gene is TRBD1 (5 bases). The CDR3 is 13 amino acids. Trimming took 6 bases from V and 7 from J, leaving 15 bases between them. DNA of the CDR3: TGTGCCAGCAGCATAACCCGTCAGGGTGGCTACACCTTC. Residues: CASSITRQGGYTF.

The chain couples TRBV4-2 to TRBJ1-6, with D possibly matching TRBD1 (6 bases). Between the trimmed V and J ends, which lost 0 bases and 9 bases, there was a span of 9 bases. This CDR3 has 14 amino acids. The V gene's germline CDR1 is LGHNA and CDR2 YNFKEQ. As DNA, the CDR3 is TGTGCCAGCAGCCAAGAGGGGGCCTTTTCACCCCTCCACTTT. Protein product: CASSQEGAFSPLHF.

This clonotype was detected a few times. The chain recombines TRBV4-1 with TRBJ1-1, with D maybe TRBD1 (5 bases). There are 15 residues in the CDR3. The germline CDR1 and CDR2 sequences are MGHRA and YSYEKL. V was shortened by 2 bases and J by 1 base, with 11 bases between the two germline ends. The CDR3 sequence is CASSQLVTGNTEAFF. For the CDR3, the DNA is TGCGCCAGCAGCCAATTGGTCACAGGGAACACTGAAGCTTTCTTT.

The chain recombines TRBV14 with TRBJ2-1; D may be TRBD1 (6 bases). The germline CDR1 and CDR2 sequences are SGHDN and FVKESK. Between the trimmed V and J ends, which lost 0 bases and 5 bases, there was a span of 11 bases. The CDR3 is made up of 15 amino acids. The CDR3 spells CASSQESGQHNEQFF. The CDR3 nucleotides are TGTGCCAGCAGCCAAGAATCGGGACAACACAATGAGCAGTTCTTC. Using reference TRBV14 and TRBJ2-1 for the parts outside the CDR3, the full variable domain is EAGVTQFPSHSVIEKGQTVTLRCDPISGHDNLYWYRRVMGKEIKFLLHFVKESKQDESGMPNNRFLAERTGGTYSTLKVQPAELEDSGVYFCASSQESGQHNEQFFGPGTRLTVL.

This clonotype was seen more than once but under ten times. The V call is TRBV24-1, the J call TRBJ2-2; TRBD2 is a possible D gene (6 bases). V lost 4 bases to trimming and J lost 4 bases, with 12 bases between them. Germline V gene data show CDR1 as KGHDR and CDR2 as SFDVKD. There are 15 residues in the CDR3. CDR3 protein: CATSDDPGVTGELFF. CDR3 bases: TGTGCCACCAGTGACGACCCGGGAGTCACCGGGGAGCTGTTTTTT.

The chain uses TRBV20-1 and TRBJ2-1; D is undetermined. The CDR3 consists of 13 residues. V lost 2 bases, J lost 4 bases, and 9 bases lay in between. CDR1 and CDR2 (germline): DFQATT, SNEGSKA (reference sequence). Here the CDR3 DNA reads TGCAGTGCTAGACTTCACCCATACAATGAGCAGTTCTTC. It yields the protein CSARLHPYNEQFF.

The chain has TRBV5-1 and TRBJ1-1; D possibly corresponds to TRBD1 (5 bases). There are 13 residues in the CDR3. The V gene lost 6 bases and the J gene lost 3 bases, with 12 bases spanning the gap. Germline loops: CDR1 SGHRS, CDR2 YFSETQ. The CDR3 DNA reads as TGCGCCAGCAACGATGGGGGGGACACTGAAGCTTTCTTT. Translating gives CASNDGGDTEAFF.

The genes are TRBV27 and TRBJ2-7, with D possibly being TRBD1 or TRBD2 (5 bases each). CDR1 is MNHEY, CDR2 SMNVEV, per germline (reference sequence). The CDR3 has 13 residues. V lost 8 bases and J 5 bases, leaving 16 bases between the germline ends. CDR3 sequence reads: CASGTRGWDEQYV. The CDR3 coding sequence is TGTGCCAGCGGAACTAGGGGCTGGGACGAGCAGTACGTC.

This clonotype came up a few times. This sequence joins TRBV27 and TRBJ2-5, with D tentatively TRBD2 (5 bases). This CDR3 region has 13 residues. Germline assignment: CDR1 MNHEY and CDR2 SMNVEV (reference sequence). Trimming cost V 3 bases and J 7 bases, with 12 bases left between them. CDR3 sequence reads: CASSFAGFGTQYF. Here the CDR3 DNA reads TGTGCCAGCAGTTTCGCGGGTTTCGGGACCCAGTACTTC.

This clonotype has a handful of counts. CDR3 loop: CASSLGLAKNIQYF. CDR3 coding DNA: TGTGCCAGCAGCTTAGGTTTAGCCAAAAACATTCAGTACTTC. The V gene is TRBV7-2, the J gene TRBJ2-4; the D is unclear. The V gene lost 1 base and the J gene lost 0 bases, with 4 bases spanning the gap. The CDR3 contains 14 residues. Germline V gene data show CDR1 as SGHTA and CDR2 as FQGNSA.

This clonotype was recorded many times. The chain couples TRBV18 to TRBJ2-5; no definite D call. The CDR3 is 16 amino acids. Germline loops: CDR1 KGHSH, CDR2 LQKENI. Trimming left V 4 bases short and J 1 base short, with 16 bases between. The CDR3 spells CASSRSRAGAQETQYF. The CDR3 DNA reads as TGTGCCAGCTCACGCTCCCGGGCAGGTGCCCAAGAGACCCAGTACTTC.

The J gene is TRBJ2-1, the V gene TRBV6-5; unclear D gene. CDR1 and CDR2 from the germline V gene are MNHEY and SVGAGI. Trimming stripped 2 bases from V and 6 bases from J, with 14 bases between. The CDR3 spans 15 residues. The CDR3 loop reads CASSYGPYASNEQFF. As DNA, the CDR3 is TGTGCCAGCAGTTACGGGCCATACGCCTCCAATGAGCAGTTCTTC.

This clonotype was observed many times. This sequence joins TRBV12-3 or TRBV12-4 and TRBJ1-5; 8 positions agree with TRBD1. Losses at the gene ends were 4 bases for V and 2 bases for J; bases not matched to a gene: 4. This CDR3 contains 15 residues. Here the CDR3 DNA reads TGTGCCAGCAGTTCCCAGGGGGCGCGCAATCAGCCCCAGCATTTT. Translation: CASSSQGARNQPQHF.

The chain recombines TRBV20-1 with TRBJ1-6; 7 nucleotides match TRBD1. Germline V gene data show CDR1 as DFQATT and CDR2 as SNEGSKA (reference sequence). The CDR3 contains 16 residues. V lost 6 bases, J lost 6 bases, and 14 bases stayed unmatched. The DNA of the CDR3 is TGCAGTGCAAACAACGAAAGAGACAGGGCTAATTCACCCCTCCACTTT. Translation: CSANNERDRANSPLHF.

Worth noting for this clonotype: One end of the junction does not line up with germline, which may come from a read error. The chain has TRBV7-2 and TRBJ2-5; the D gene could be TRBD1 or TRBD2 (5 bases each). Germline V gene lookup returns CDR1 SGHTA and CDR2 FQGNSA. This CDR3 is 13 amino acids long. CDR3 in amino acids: CASSTTVGETQHF. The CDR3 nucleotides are TGTGCCAGCAGCACGACTGTGGGGGAGACCCAGCACTTC.

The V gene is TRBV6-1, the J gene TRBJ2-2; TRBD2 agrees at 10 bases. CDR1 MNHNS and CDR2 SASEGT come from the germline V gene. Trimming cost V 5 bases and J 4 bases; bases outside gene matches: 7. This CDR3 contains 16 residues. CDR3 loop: CASSTLTSGATGELFF. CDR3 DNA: TGTGCCAGCAGTACACTAACTAGCGGGGCCACCGGGGAGCTGTTTTTT.

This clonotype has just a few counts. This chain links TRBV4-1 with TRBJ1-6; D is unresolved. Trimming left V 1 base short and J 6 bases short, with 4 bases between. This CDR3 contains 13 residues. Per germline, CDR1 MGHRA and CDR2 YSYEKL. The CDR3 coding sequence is TGCGCCAGCAGCCAAGCCCGTAATTCACCCCTCCACTTT. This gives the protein CASSQARNSPLHF.

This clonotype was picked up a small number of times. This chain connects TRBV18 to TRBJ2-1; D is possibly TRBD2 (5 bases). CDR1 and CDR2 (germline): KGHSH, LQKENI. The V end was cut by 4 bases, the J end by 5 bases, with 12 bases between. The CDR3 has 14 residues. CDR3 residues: CASSLRDGDNEQFF. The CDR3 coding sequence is TGTGCCAGCTCACTCCGCGACGGGGACAATGAGCAGTTCTTC.

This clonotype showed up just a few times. The CDR3 sequence is CASSSRWGPITDTQYF. CDR3 nucleotides: TGTGCCAGCAGCTCCCGGTGGGGACCAATCACAGATACGCAGTATTTT. The chain recombines TRBV7-2 with TRBJ2-3, with D perhaps being TRBD1 or TRBD2 (5 bases each). The germline V and J ends were trimmed by 4 bases and 2 bases, with 16 bases remaining between them. This CDR3 region has 16 residues. Germline values: CDR1 SGHTA, CDR2 FQGNSA.

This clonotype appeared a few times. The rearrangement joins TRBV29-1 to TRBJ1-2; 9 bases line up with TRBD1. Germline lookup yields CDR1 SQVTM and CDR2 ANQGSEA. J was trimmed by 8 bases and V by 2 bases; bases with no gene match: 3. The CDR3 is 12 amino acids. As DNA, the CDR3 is TGCAGCGTTGAATCGACAGGGGGAGGCTACACCTTC. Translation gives CSVESTGGGYTF.

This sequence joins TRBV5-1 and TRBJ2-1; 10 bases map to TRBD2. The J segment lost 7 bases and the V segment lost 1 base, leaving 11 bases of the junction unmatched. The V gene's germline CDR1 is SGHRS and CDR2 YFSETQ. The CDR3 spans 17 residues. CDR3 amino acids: CASSLSAGGLSGNEQFF. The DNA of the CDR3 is TGCGCCAGCAGCTTGTCAGCGGGGGGGCTCAGCGGTAATGAGCAGTTCTTC. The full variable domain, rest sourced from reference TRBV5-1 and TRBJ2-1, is KAGVTQTPRYLIKTRGQQVTLSCSPISGHRSVSWYQQTPGQGLQFLFEYFSETQRNKGNFPGRFSGRQFSNSRSEMNVSTLELGDSALYLCASSLSAGGLSGNEQFFGPGTRLTVL.

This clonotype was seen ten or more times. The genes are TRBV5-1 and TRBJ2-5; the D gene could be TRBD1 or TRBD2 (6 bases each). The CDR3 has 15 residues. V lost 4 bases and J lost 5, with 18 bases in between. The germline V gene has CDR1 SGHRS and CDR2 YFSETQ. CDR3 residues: CASSPGAGAWETQYF. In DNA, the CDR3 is TGCGCCAGCAGCCCGGGGGCAGGGGCTTGGGAGACCCAGTACTTC.

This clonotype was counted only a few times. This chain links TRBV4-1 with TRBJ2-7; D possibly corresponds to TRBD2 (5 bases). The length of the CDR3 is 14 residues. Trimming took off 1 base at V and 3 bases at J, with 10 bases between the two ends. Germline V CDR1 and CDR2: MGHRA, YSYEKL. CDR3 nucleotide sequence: TGCGCCAGCAGCCAAGTACCCGGGGACTACGAGCAGTACTTC. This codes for CASSQVPGDYEQYF.

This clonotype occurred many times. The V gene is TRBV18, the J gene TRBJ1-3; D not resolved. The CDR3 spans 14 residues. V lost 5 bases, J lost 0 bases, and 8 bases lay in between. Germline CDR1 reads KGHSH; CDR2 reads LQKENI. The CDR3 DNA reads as TGTGCCAGCTCAACGGGGAACTCTGGAAACACCATATATTTT. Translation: CASSTGNSGNTIYF.

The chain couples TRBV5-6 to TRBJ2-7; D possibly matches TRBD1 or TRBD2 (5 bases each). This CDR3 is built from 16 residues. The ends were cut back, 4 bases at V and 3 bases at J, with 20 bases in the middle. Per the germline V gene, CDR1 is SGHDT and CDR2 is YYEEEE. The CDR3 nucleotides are TGTGCCAGCAGCCTAGTACCAGGGATCGAGGGCTACGAGCAGTACTTC. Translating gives CASSLVPGIEGYEQYF.

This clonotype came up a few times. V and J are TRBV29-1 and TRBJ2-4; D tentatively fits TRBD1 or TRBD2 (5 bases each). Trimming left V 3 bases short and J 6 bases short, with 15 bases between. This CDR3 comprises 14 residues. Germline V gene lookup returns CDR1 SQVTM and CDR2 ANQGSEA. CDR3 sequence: CSVEVVGERNIQYF. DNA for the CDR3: TGCAGCGTTGAGGTGGTAGGGGAGAGAAACATTCAGTACTTC.

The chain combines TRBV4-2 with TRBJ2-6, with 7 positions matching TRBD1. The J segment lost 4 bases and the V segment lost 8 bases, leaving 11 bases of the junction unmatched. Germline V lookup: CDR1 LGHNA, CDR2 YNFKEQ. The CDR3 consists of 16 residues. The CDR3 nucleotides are TGTGCCAGCGTGAACCCGACAGGGAGCGGGGCCAACGTCCTGACTTTC. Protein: CASVNPTGSGANVLTF.